Here is one TCR beta chain with its context. This sample is drawn from a study of neoadjuvant anti-PD-1 for oral cavity cancer. The CDR3 consists of 11 residues. Germline V gene data show CDR1 as DFQATT and CDR2 as SNEGSKA (reference sequence). V was clipped by 3 bases and J by 8 bases, with 7 bases between them. Measured with immunoSEQ multiplex PCR; TCRdb has only the in-frame clones, and not every one. The data hold under 15,000 clones, with roughly 69% observed a single time. The sequences come from PBMCs, collected before nivolumab (anti-PD-1) treatment. This chain connects TRBV20-1 to TRBJ1-4; no clear D. This TCR was recovered from a person aged 40-85 years with oral cavity squamous cell carcinoma. The CDR3 here is CSASGREKLFF. The CDR3 DNA reads as TGCAGTGCTAGTGGTCGCGAAAAACTGTTTTTT.